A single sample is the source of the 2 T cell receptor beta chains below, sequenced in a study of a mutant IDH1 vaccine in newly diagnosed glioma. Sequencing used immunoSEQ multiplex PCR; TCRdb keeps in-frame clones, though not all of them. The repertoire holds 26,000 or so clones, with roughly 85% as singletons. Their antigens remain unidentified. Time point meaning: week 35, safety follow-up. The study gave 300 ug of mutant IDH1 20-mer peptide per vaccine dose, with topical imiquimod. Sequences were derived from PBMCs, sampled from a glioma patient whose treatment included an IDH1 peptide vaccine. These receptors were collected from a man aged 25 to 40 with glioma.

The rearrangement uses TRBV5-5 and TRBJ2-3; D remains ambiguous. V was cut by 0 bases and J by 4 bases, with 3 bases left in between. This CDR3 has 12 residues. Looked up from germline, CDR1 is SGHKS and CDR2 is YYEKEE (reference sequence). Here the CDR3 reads CASSLDADTQYF. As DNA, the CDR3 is TGTGCCAGCAGCTTGGACGCAGATACGCAGTATTTT.

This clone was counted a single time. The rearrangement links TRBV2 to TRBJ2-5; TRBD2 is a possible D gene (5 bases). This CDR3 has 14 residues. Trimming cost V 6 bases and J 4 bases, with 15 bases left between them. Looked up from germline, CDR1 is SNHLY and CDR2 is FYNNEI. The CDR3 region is CASRADEGRETQYF. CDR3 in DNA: TGTGCCAGCAGGGCGGACGAGGGCCGAGAGACCCAGTACTTC.